One sample yielded the 32 T cell receptor beta chains listed below, sequenced in a study of control samples from healthy donors and cancer patients. Assay used: immunoSEQ multiplex PCR; TCRdb lists only in-frame clones, some missing. The sample has 150,000 to 170,000 clones; roughly 94% are singletons. Source material: blood. These receptors were obtained from a man in his forties in good health.

The rearrangement links TRBV10-1 to TRBJ2-1; D remains unclear. V gave up 8 bases and J gave up 3 bases, with 5 bases separating them. The CDR3 consists of 11 residues. Germline V CDR1 and CDR2: WNHNN, SYGVQD (reference sequence). The DNA for the CDR3 is TGCGCCAGCGGCGGCTACAATGAGCAGTTCTTC. This gives the protein CASGGYNEQFF.

The rearrangement joins TRBV19 to TRBJ1-1; TRBD1 aligns across 8 bases. The germline V gene encodes CDR1 LNHDA and CDR2 SQIVND (reference sequence). The junction had 4 bases not matched to a gene; V was cut back by 7 bases and J by 6 bases. The CDR3 is 12 amino acids. The CDR3 region is CASTTGAAEAFF. CDR3 in DNA: TGTGCCAGTACGACAGGGGCTGCTGAAGCTTTCTTT.

V is TRBV7-6 and J is TRBJ1-1; no firm D call. The CDR3 totals 15 residues. Trimming stripped 1 base from V and 1 base from J, with 10 bases between. CDR1 SGHVS and CDR2 FNYEAQ come from the germline V gene. The CDR3: CASSLGASSNTEAFF. The CDR3 DNA sequence: TGTGCCAGCAGCTTAGGCGCCAGTTCGAACACTGAAGCTTTCTTT.

The V call is TRBV24-1, the J call TRBJ2-3; 8 nucleotides agree with TRBD2. This CDR3 comprises 15 residues. Trimming cost V 9 bases and J 0 bases; bases outside gene matches: 7. Per the germline V gene, CDR1 is KGHDR and CDR2 is SFDVKD. CDR3 amino acids: CATGGTSGSTDTQYF. The CDR3 region has the DNA TGTGCCACCGGAGGAACTAGCGGTAGCACAGATACGCAGTATTTT.

The gene calls are TRBV28 and TRBJ2-3; perhaps TRBD2 as D (5 bases). The CDR3 is 19 amino acids. V was shortened by 2 bases and J by 6 bases, with 27 bases between the two germline ends. Germline V CDR1 and CDR2: MDHEN, SYDVKM. The CDR3 nucleotides read TGTGCCAGCAGTTTAAGTGGGATCGGAGGACCGGAGATTGGGGATACGCAGTATTTT. Translation: CASSLSGIGGPEIGDTQYF.

The chain recombines TRBV10-2 with TRBJ1-2; 8 positions agree with TRBD1. Per the germline V gene, CDR1 is WSHSY and CDR2 is SAAADI. V lost 6 bases, J lost 6 bases, and 6 bases stayed unmatched. The CDR3 spans 13 residues. Written as DNA, the CDR3 is TGCGCCAGCAGGGTCCAGGGGGCTGATGGCTACACCTTC. This encodes CASRVQGADGYTF.

The count of this clone is one. V is TRBV30 and J is TRBJ1-2; D is ambiguous. Germline CDR1 GTSNPN, CDR2 SVGIG (reference sequence). V lost 0 bases to trimming and J lost 2 bases, with 13 bases between them. This CDR3 region has 15 residues. CDR3 protein: CAWSVGRDDNYGYTF. The CDR3, as DNA: TGTGCCTGGAGTGTCGGAAGAGACGACAACTATGGCTACACCTTC.

The J gene is TRBJ2-5, the V gene TRBV5-5; D call uncertain. CDR3 length: 14 amino acids. Germline values: CDR1 SGHKS, CDR2 YYEKEE (reference sequence). The V gene lost 4 bases and the J gene lost 2 bases, with 12 bases spanning the gap. The CDR3 reads CASSLSPTQETQYF. In DNA form, the CDR3 reads TGTGCCAGCAGCCTTAGCCCGACACAAGAGACCCAGTACTTC.

V gene TRBV7-2 combines with J gene TRBJ2-7; 8 bases map to TRBD2. The V gene's germline CDR1 is SGHTA and CDR2 FQGNSA. Trimming at V came to 2 bases and at J to 2 bases, leaving 2 bases not matched to a gene. The CDR3 totals 14 residues. The CDR3 is CASSLLAGTYEQYF. The CDR3 nucleotides are TGTGCCAGCAGCTTATTAGCGGGGACCTACGAGCAGTACTTC.

The chain is built from TRBV18 and TRBJ1-1; D possibly corresponds to TRBD1 (5 bases). The CDR3 spans 16 residues. Trimming cost V 2 bases and J 0 bases, with 13 bases left between them. Germline V gives CDR1 KGHSH, CDR2 LQKENI. The CDR3 DNA is TGTGCCAGCTCACCAAAAGGGACCAGCTTGAACACTGAAGCTTTCTTT. As protein: CASSPKGTSLNTEAFF.

This sequence joins TRBV9 and TRBJ1-5, with D unresolved. V lost 0 bases and J lost 4, with 5 bases in between. This CDR3 comprises 13 residues. Germline CDR1 and CDR2: SGDLS and YYNGEE. DNA of the CDR3: TGTGCCAGCAGCGTAGACCCAAATCAGCCCCAGCATTTT. This gives the protein CASSVDPNQPQHF. Combining the CDR3 with reference TRBV9 and TRBJ1-5 gives the whole variable domain DSGVTQTPKHLITATGQRVTLRCSPRSGDLSVYWYQQSLDQGLQFLIQYYNGEERAKGNILERFSAQQFPDLHSELNLSSLELGDSALYFCASSVDPNQPQHFGDGTRLSIL.

The rearrangement links TRBV11-2 to TRBJ2-7, with D tentatively TRBD1 (5 bases). With 3 bases removed from V and 2 bases from J, the gap between germline ends came to 11 bases. From germline, CDR1 is SGHAT and CDR2 FQNNGV. The CDR3 is 14 residues long. CDR3 region: CASSFKAGPYEQYF. The DNA of the CDR3 is TGTGCCAGCAGCTTTAAGGCAGGGCCCTACGAGCAGTACTTC.

The J gene is TRBJ1-2, the V gene TRBV5-8; 8 bases match TRBD1. The CDR3 is 13 residues long. V was pared by 4 bases and J by 5 bases, with 4 bases of the junction left unmatched. Germline V CDR1 and CDR2: SGHTS, YDEGEE. The CDR3 loop reads CASSVDRGYGYTF. The CDR3 DNA reads TGTGCCAGCAGCGTAGACAGGGGATATGGCTACACCTTC.

V gene TRBV20-1 combines with J gene TRBJ1-3; D gene uncertain. V was clipped by 3 bases and J by 0 bases, with 18 bases between them. This CDR3 is 17 amino acids long. CDR1 is DFQATT, CDR2 SNEGSKA, per germline (reference sequence). CDR3 loop: CSASGTALPSSGNTIYF. In DNA form, the CDR3 reads TGCAGTGCTAGTGGAACAGCGTTACCCAGCTCTGGAAACACCATATATTTT.

Note on this clone: The germline gene is not matched at one end of the junction; a read error may be the cause. V gene TRBV28 combines with J gene TRBJ1-5; D possibly corresponds to TRBD1 (5 bases). Looked up from germline, CDR1 is MDHEN and CDR2 is SYDVKM. The CDR3 is 13 residues long. CDR3 loop: CASSPSGGGVENF. For the CDR3, the DNA is TGTGCCAGCAGTCCCTCGGGGGGGGGAGTTGAGAATTTT.

The CDR3 protein is CASSLYSGEYNEQFF. CDR3 sequence (DNA): TGTGCCAGCAGTTTATACAGCGGGGAATACAATGAGCAGTTCTTC. The chain employs TRBV27 and TRBJ2-1; 7 nucleotides align to TRBD2. V was pared by 1 base and J by 4 bases, with 4 bases of the junction left unmatched. The CDR3 is 15 amino acids. CDR1 is MNHEY, CDR2 SMNVEV, per germline (reference sequence).

This rearrangement joins TRBV5-1 to TRBJ2-7; tentative D call: TRBD1 (6 bases). Germline CDR1 is SGHRS and CDR2 is YFSETQ. Between the trimmed V and J ends, which lost 4 bases and 6 bases, there was a span of 20 bases. This CDR3 comprises 15 residues. CDR3 protein: CASSPSLTGSGEQYF. For the CDR3, the DNA is TGCGCCAGCAGCCCCAGCTTGACAGGCTCCGGCGAGCAGTACTTC.

This sequence joins TRBV10-3 and TRBJ2-7; 8 bases map to TRBD1. Germline V gives CDR1 ENHRY, CDR2 SYGVKD. Trimming at V came to 5 bases and at J to 3 bases, leaving 3 bases not matched to a gene. The CDR3 has 13 amino acids. The CDR3 bases are TGTGCCATCAGTTCACAGGGGGGCTACGAGCAGTACTTC. Encoded protein: CAISSQGGYEQYF.

The sample holds a few counts of this clone. The sample contains more than one DNA sequence encoding this CDR3. V usage is TRBV12-5 and J usage is TRBJ2-7; D gene ambiguous. Between the trimmed V and J ends, which lost 3 bases and 3 bases, there was a span of 9 bases. CDR3 length: 13 residues. In germline, CDR1 is LGHNT, CDR2 FRNRAP. CDR3 in DNA: TGTGCTAGTGGTTTAACTAACCTCTACGAGCAGTACTTC. Amino acids: CASGLTNLYEQYF.

This sequence joins TRBV19 and TRBJ1-2; 8 positions match TRBD1. The CDR3 is 18 residues long. With 3 bases clipped from V and 0 bases from J, the junction kept 12 bases outside the gene matches. CDR1 is LNHDA, CDR2 SQIVND, per germline (reference sequence). CDR3 sequence reads: CASSIDTTGGVTNYGYTF. The CDR3 DNA reads TGTGCCAGTAGTATCGACACCACAGGGGGTGTAACTAACTATGGCTACACCTTC.

The chain uses TRBV24-1 and TRBJ2-7; 8 bases agree with TRBD1. The CDR3 is made up of 15 amino acids. V lost 2 bases to trimming and J lost 2 bases; unmatched junction nucleotides: 4. From germline, CDR1 is KGHDR and CDR2 SFDVKD. CDR3 in DNA: TGTGCCACCAGTGATTCCTCGACAGGGGCCTACGAGCAGTACTTC. It translates to CATSDSSTGAYEQYF.

The chain joins TRBV11-2 to TRBJ2-7; D is tentatively TRBD1 or TRBD2 (5 bases each). Trimming pared 3 bases from V and 0 bases from J, leaving 9 bases between. Germline lookup yields CDR1 SGHAT and CDR2 FQNNGV. The CDR3 has 14 amino acids. CDR3 DNA sequence: TGTGCCAGCAGCTTGGGACCTCACTCCTACGAGCAGTACTTC. Translation gives CASSLGPHSYEQYF. Variable domain in full (rest from reference TRBV11-2 and TRBJ2-7): EAGVAQSPRYKIIEKRQSVAFWCNPISGHATLYWYQQILGQGPKLLIQFQNNGVVDDSQLPKDRFSAERLKGVDSTLKIQPAKLEDSAVYLCASSLGPHSYEQYFGPGTRLTVT.

The table lists this clone with a count of one. The V call is TRBV27, the J call TRBJ1-1; D perhaps matches TRBD1 (6 bases). The germline gives CDR1 MNHEY, CDR2 SMNVEV (reference sequence). CDR3 length: 15 residues. Trimming stripped 9 bases from V and 3 bases from J, with 20 bases between. The CDR3 region has the DNA TGTGCCAGTTGGGACACGACGCTATTTTACACTGAAGCTTTCTTT. Its protein product is CASWDTTLFYTEAFF.

The genes are TRBV19 and TRBJ1-1, with 7 bases identical to TRBD1. Germline V gives CDR1 LNHDA, CDR2 SQIVND (reference sequence). The CDR3 runs 14 residues. J was trimmed by 5 bases and V by 5 bases; bases with no gene match: 8. The DNA for the CDR3 is TGTGCCAGTAGTGGCCCGACAGGGAGTACTGAAGCTTTCTTT. Its protein product is CASSGPTGSTEAFF.

The J gene is TRBJ2-7, the V gene TRBV5-5; perhaps TRBD2 as D (5 bases). Per the germline V gene, CDR1 is SGHKS and CDR2 is YYEKEE (reference sequence). This CDR3 spans 12 amino acids. V was clipped by 0 bases and J by 11 bases, with 12 bases between them. The CDR3 loop is CASSLVTRGEYF. CDR3 in DNA: TGTGCCAGCAGCTTGGTTACACGGGGAGAGTACTTC.

The V call is TRBV5-1, the J call TRBJ2-3, with a possible D match to TRBD2 (6 bases). Trimming left V 4 bases short and J 1 base short, with 10 bases between. CDR1 is SGHRS and CDR2 is YFSETQ in the germline V gene. The CDR3 runs to 14 residues. The CDR3 reads CASSPGVRTDTQYF. The CDR3, as DNA: TGCGCCAGCAGCCCGGGGGTACGCACAGATACGCAGTATTTT.

About this clone: The sample contains more than one DNA sequence encoding this CDR3. The rearrangement joins TRBV28 to TRBJ1-5; D gene uncertain. The CDR3 consists of 13 residues. The ends were cut back, 4 bases at V and 5 bases at J, with 9 bases in the middle. Germline assignment: CDR1 MDHEN and CDR2 SYDVKM. The CDR3 coding sequence is TGTGCCAGCAGTTCAGGACCGTATCAGCCCCAGCATTTT. Translating it yields CASSSGPYQPQHF. The complete variable domain, with remaining parts taken from reference TRBV28 and TRBJ1-5, reads DVKVTQSSRYLVKRTGEKVFLECVQDMDHENMFWYRQDPGLGLRLIYFSYDVKMKEKGDIPEGYSVSREKKERFSLILESASTNQTSMYLCASSSGPYQPQHFGDGTRLSIL.

The chain recombines TRBV7-2 with TRBJ1-1; D is unresolved. CDR1 is SGHTA and CDR2 is FQGNSA in the germline V gene. CDR3 length: 11 amino acids. Trimming pared 9 bases from V and 3 bases from J, leaving 8 bases between. The CDR3 DNA follows: TGTGCCAGTGGGGAATACACTGAAGCTTTCTTT. As protein: CASGEYTEAFF.

The chain recombines TRBV7-9 with TRBJ2-6; no definite D call. Per germline, CDR1 SEHNR and CDR2 FQNEAQ (reference sequence). V lost 2 bases, J lost 0 bases, and 11 bases lay in between. The CDR3 consists of 17 residues. CDR3 residues: CASSLIVGNSGANVLTF. Here the CDR3 DNA reads TGTGCCAGCAGCTTAATAGTAGGGAACTCTGGGGCCAACGTCCTGACTTTC.

V is TRBV4-1 and J is TRBJ2-1; 8 positions match TRBD2. After removal of 0 bases from V and 4 bases from J, the junction contained 8 bases not matched to a gene. Germline values: CDR1 MGHRA, CDR2 YSYEKL. The CDR3 runs to 17 residues. The DNA of the CDR3 is TGCGCCAGCAGCCAAGATCATCGGGGGGGCCCTTACAATGAGCAGTTCTTC. Encoded protein: CASSQDHRGGPYNEQFF.

The chain links TRBV7-9 to TRBJ2-7; 8 positions match TRBD1. The CDR3 runs 15 residues. The ends lost 5 bases at V and 1 base at J; junction bases unmatched: 7. Germline lookup yields CDR1 SEHNR and CDR2 FQNEAQ (reference sequence). The CDR3 protein is CASSAGGVNSYEQYF. CDR3 nucleotides: TGTGCCAGCAGCGCAGGGGGCGTCAATTCCTACGAGCAGTACTTC.

In the case of this clone: This specimen includes other DNA sequences encoding the same CDR3. The gene calls are TRBV28 and TRBJ1-2, with a tentative D call TRBD1 (6 bases). This CDR3 region has 13 residues. The V and J ends lost 5 bases and 2 bases respectively, with 9 bases between them. The germline V gene encodes CDR1 MDHEN and CDR2 SYDVKM. In DNA, the CDR3 is TGTGCCAGCAGTCCCGGACAGAACTATGGCTACACCTTC. It specifies CASSPGQNYGYTF.